This TCR beta chain is from a study of shared clonotypes between healthy human individuals. Whole-study findings and limits: The study sampled only blood, and tissue repertoires likely differ.

HIV-negative, healthy adults without recent acute infections or vaccinations were the donors. Using immunoSEQ multiplex PCR, the repertoire was profiled, and TCRdb retains in-frame clones only, with some absent. The repertoire has about 1.5 million clones, approximately 98% of them found once; the top ten carry about 0.4%. V lost 3 bases and J 2 bases, leaving 14 bases between the germline ends. This CDR3 spans 15 amino acids. Germline V gene sequence: CDR1 KGHSH, CDR2 LQKENI. Comments on this clone: Its matching antigen is unknown.

What was sequenced was naive CD4+ T cells sorted from blood. The subset: CD45RA+ positively selected. This chain links TRBV18 with TRBJ2-7; D gene ambiguous. This TCR came from a man aged 30 to 39 in good health. As DNA, the CDR3 is TGTGCCAGCTCACCTTTCGATGTTCGCACCTACGAGCAGTACTTC. Its translation: CASSPFDVRTYEQYF.